These 25 T cell receptor beta chains were sequenced from one sample in a study of blood T cell repertoires in COVID-19. Generated by immunoSEQ multiplex PCR, the TCRdb table keeps only in-frame clones and is missing some. The sample yields a few hundred thousand clones, around 91% seen once. Source material: PBMCs or T cells enriched from blood (not recorded which). The receptors come from a woman between 35 and 50 years old who had recovered from COVID-19.

V gene TRBV7-3 combines with J gene TRBJ2-3, with 8 bases aligning to TRBD2. The V gene's germline CDR1 is SGHTA and CDR2 FQGTGA. V was pared by 8 bases and J by 1 base, with 5 bases of the junction left unmatched. This CDR3 contains 14 residues. The DNA for the CDR3 is TGTGCCAGCCAGCGGGAGAGGGGCACAGATACGCAGTATTTT. This encodes CASQRERGTDTQYF. The full variable domain, its missing parts supplied by reference TRBV7-3 and TRBJ2-3, is GAGVSQTPSNKVTEKGKYVELRCDPISGHTALYWYRQSLGQGPEFLIYFQGTGAADDSGLPNDRFFAVRPEGSVSTLKIQRTERGDSAVYLCASQRERGTDTQYFGPGTRLTVL.

The rearrangement uses TRBV7-2 and TRBJ2-1, with TRBD2 matching 9 bases. The J segment lost 3 bases and the V segment lost 5 bases, leaving 14 bases of the junction unmatched. The CDR3 covers 18 residues. CDR1 is SGHTA, CDR2 FQGNSA, per germline. CDR3 residues: CASSPIRSSGGNYNEQFF. For the CDR3, the DNA is TGTGCCAGCAGCCCTATTAGGAGTAGCGGGGGTAACTACAATGAGCAGTTCTTC.

This chain uses TRBV7-9 with TRBJ2-1, with 7 bases lining up with TRBD1. CDR1 is SEHNR and CDR2 is FQNEAQ in the germline V gene (reference sequence). The CDR3 totals 18 residues. J was trimmed by 0 bases and V by 8 bases; bases with no gene match: 16. The CDR3 is CASVQSGTRGSSYNEQFF. CDR3 bases: TGTGCCAGCGTTCAATCGGGGACCAGGGGGAGCTCCTACAATGAGCAGTTCTTC.

This clone was seen only a few times. In DNA form, the CDR3 reads TGTGCCAGCAGCTCAAGTAACCCCACAATTCCTTACGAGCAGTACTTC. The encoded protein is CASSSSNPTIPYEQYF. The genes are TRBV7-2 and TRBJ2-7; D gene ambiguous. Germline CDR1 reads SGHTA; CDR2 reads FQGNSA. V lost 4 bases to trimming and J lost 4 bases, with 20 bases between them. The CDR3 runs 16 residues.

J is TRBJ1-2 and V is TRBV9; D is undetermined. Trimming pared 1 base from V and 0 bases from J, leaving 16 bases between. Germline V gene sequence: CDR1 SGDLS, CDR2 YYNGEE. The CDR3 sequence is 17 residues long. The CDR3 spells CASSVKRIRPANYGYTF. CDR3 bases: TGTGCCAGCAGCGTAAAGCGGATCAGGCCAGCTAACTATGGCTACACCTTC.

The chain combines TRBV7-6 with TRBJ2-5; D is perhaps TRBD1 (5 bases). Germline V CDR1 and CDR2: SGHVS, FNYEAQ. This CDR3 spans 15 amino acids. V lost 1 base to trimming and J lost 1 base, with 10 bases between them. The CDR3 here is CASSLGPGLQETQYF. In DNA form, the CDR3 reads TGTGCCAGCAGCTTAGGGCCAGGGCTCCAAGAGACCCAGTACTTC. The full variable domain, rest sourced from reference TRBV7-6 and TRBJ2-5, is GAGVSQSPRYKVTKRGQDVALRCDPISGHVSLYWYRQALGQGPEFLTYFNYEAQQDKSGLPNDRFSAERPEGSISTLTIQRTEQRDSAMYRCASSLGPGLQETQYFGPGTRLLVL.

The chain joins TRBV4-1 to TRBJ2-7; 9 bases match TRBD2. Germline loops: CDR1 MGHRA, CDR2 YSYEKL. This CDR3 contains 18 residues. The V segment lost 0 bases and the J segment 2 bases; nucleotides outside the gene matches: 11. The CDR3 sequence: CASSQDFRAGGPAYEQYF. For the CDR3, the DNA is TGCGCCAGCAGCCAAGATTTTCGGGCGGGAGGGCCTGCCTACGAGCAGTACTTC.

The chain employs TRBV7-2 and TRBJ2-2, with 9 bases fitting TRBD2. Germline values: CDR1 SGHTA, CDR2 FQGNSA. The trim removed 5 bases at V and 4 bases at J, leaving 8 bases unmatched. CDR3 length: 16 amino acids. The CDR3: CASSLSGRPSTGELFF. CDR3 DNA: TGTGCCAGCAGCCTAAGCGGGAGGCCGTCCACCGGGGAGCTGTTTTTT.

J is TRBJ2-4 and V is TRBV7-2, with 8 bases lining up with TRBD1. From germline, CDR1 is SGHTA and CDR2 FQGNSA. The CDR3 loop spans 16 amino acids. J lost 3 bases, V lost 5 bases, and 9 bases had no gene match. The CDR3 sequence is CASSQDRAGFKNIQYF. Here the CDR3 DNA reads TGTGCCAGCAGCCAGGACAGGGCGGGGTTCAAAAACATTCAGTACTTC.

V gene TRBV18 combines with J gene TRBJ2-3, with TRBD1 matching over 7 bases. V trimming: 6 bases; J trimming: 2 bases; junction bases outside the gene matches: 8. CDR1 KGHSH and CDR2 LQKENI come from the germline V gene. The CDR3 loop spans 15 amino acids. As DNA, the CDR3 is TGTGCCAGCTCTCATGACAGGGCTTACACAGATACGCAGTATTTT. Protein sequence: CASSHDRAYTDTQYF.

The CDR3: CATGLAGPQETQYF. DNA of the CDR3: TGTGCCACCGGACTAGCGGGGCCCCAAGAGACCCAGTACTTC. The chain has TRBV19 and TRBJ2-5, with 12 bases fitting TRBD2. This CDR3 has 14 amino acids. Germline CDR1 LNHDA, CDR2 SQIVND (reference sequence). The junction had 4 bases not matched to a gene; V was cut back by 10 bases and J by 1 base.

This chain links TRBV27 with TRBJ2-1; TRBD2 aligns across 11 bases. This CDR3 contains 16 residues. Losses at the gene ends were 3 bases for V and 3 bases for J; bases not matched to a gene: 4. Germline V gene data show CDR1 as MNHEY and CDR2 as SMNVEV (reference sequence). The CDR3 bases are TGTGCCAGCAGTTTTAGCGGGGGGGGGTTCTACAATGAGCAGTTCTTC. It translates to CASSFSGGGFYNEQFF.

As regards this clone: The limits of the CDR3 on the DNA are not certain, so only TCRdb's listed CDR3 is given. The rearrangement joins TRBV6-6 to TRBJ1-2; TRBD1 reflects the table's D call only, with no check against the DNA. The CDR3 length is 13 residues, termini included. CDR1 is MNHNY, CDR2 SVGAGI, per germline (reference sequence). The CDR3 here is CASILDRDYGYTF.

DNA of the CDR3: TGTGCCAGCTCACCCGGGGGGTCTAGCGGGAGCGACGAGCAGTACTTC. Encoded protein: CASSPGGSSGSDEQYF. The chain employs TRBV18 and TRBJ2-7; 10 bases agree with TRBD2. Germline CDR1 and CDR2: KGHSH and LQKENI. V lost 3 bases and J lost 5; bases outside the gene matches: 10. This CDR3 spans 16 amino acids.

The chain couples TRBV7-2 to TRBJ2-1; 10 nucleotides match TRBD2. Unmatched junction bases numbered 4, after V lost 5 bases and J lost 3 bases. Germline V gene data show CDR1 as SGHTA and CDR2 as FQGNSA. This CDR3 is built from 15 residues. This chain's CDR3 is CASSLSGGVYNEQFF. CDR3 nucleotides: TGTGCCAGCAGCCTCAGCGGGGGGGTCTACAATGAGCAGTTCTTC.

The chain combines TRBV6-5 with TRBJ2-7; TRBD2 aligns across 12 bases. V gave up 4 bases and J gave up 2 bases; unmatched junction bases: 3. The CDR3 is 15 residues long. CDR1 and CDR2 from the germline V gene are MNHEY and SVGAGI. CDR3 nucleotide sequence: TGTGCCAGCAGTTTACTAGCGGGAGGTACCTACGAGCAGTACTTC. Its protein product is CASSLLAGGTYEQYF.

The chain links TRBV11-2 to TRBJ1-3, with TRBD1 matching 9 bases. The CDR3 has 14 amino acids. Germline-derived CDR1 and CDR2 are SGHAT and FQNNGV. V lost 4 bases and J lost 2; bases outside the gene matches: 0. The CDR3: CASSWDRAGNTIYF. The CDR3 DNA follows: TGTGCCAGCAGCTGGGACAGGGCTGGAAACACCATATATTTT.

The V and J genes are TRBV19 and TRBJ1-1; 10 nucleotides agree with TRBD1. The trim removed 3 bases at V and 2 bases at J, leaving 6 bases unmatched. Looked up from germline, CDR1 is LNHDA and CDR2 is SQIVND (reference sequence). The CDR3 covers 16 residues. The CDR3 nucleotides are TGTGCCAGTAGTATCCTGACAGGGGGCCGAAACACTGAAGCTTTCTTT. Its translation is CASSILTGGRNTEAFF.

Worth noting for this clone: The same CDR3 arises from other DNA sequences in this sample as well. The V and J genes are TRBV19 and TRBJ2-7; TRBD1 matches 7 bases. Germline CDR1 is LNHDA and CDR2 is SQIVND (reference sequence). This CDR3 region has 14 residues. V trimming: 1 base; J trimming: 4 bases; junction bases outside the gene matches: 4. The CDR3, as DNA: TGTGCCAGTAGTATAGGCACAGGGGCTTACGAGCAGTACTTC. Translated, it gives CASSIGTGAYEQYF.

The gene calls are TRBV12-3 or TRBV12-4 and TRBJ2-1, with TRBD1 identical over 11 bases. V trimming: 7 bases; J trimming: 9 bases; junction bases outside the gene matches: 5. The CDR3 contains 13 residues. In DNA form, the CDR3 reads TGTGCCAGCAAAGGACAGGGGGCGGCTGAGCAGTTCTTC. Translating it yields CASKGQGAAEQFF.

This chain connects TRBV7-9 to TRBJ2-7, with 7 bases fitting TRBD2. The CDR3 has 16 residues. Germline V CDR1 and CDR2: SEHNR, FQNEAQ (reference sequence). The V gene end was trimmed by 5 bases and the J gene end by 6 bases; junction bases not matched to a gene: 16. Here the CDR3 DNA reads TGTGCCAGCAGCCCAACCGCTAGCGGCGTCTACGGCGAGCAGTACTTC. Translated: CASSPTASGVYGEQYF.

The rearrangement joins TRBV5-6 to TRBJ2-5, with TRBD2 matching over 8 bases. Germline V CDR1 and CDR2: SGHDT, YYEEEE. The CDR3 runs to 14 residues. The ends lost 4 bases at V and 3 bases at J; junction bases unmatched: 5. CDR3 nucleotide sequence: TGTGCCAGCAGCCCGGGACTAGGGAAAGAGACCCAGTACTTC. It specifies CASSPGLGKETQYF.

This clone has just one count. Sequence at one end of the junction differs from germline and may be a read error. J is TRBJ1-2 and V is TRBV7-3, with 9 nucleotides matching TRBD1. The germline gives CDR1 SGHTA, CDR2 FQGTGA. The CDR3 covers 15 residues. CDR3 DNA sequence: TGTGCCAGCAGCCTAACAGGGGGCCTCAACTATGGCTACACCTTC. The encoded protein is CASSLTGGLNYGYTF.

This clone was detected once. This chain connects TRBV5-3 to TRBJ1-6; 8 positions agree with TRBD1. TRBV5-3 qualifies as an ORF whose function is uncertain. V gave up 2 bases and J gave up 0 bases; unmatched junction bases: 4. CDR3 size: 17 residues. The CDR3 sequence: CARSFRDRSSYNSPLHF. As DNA, the CDR3 is TGTGCCAGAAGCTTCCGGGACAGGAGCTCCTATAATTCACCCCTCCACTTT.

V is TRBV24-1 and J is TRBJ2-1; D remains unclear. The CDR3 consists of 12 residues. Per the germline V gene, CDR1 is KGHDR and CDR2 is SFDVKD. V gave up 7 bases and J gave up 9 bases, with 12 bases separating them. CDR3 region: CATSRRSSEQFF. The DNA of the CDR3 is TGTGCCACCAGCCGCCGGTCAAGTGAGCAGTTCTTC.